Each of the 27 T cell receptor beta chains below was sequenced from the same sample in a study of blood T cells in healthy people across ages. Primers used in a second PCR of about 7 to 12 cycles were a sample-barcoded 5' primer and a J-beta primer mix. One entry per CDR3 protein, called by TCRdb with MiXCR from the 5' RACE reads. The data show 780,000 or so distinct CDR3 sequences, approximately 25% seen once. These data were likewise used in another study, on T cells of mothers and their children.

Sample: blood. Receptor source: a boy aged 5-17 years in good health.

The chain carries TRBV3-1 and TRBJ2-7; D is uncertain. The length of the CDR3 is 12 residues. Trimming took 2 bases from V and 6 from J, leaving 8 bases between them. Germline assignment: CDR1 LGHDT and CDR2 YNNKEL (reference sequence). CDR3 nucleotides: TGTGCCAGCAGCCAACCCTTGTCCGAGCAGTACTTC. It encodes CASSQPLSEQYF.

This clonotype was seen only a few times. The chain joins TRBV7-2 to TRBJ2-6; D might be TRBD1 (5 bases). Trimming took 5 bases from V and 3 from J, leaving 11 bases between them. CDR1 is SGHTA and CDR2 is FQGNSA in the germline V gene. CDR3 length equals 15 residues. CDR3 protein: CASSLLRGGANVLTF. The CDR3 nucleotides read TGTGCCAGCAGCCTACTTAGGGGTGGGGCCAACGTCCTGACTTTC.

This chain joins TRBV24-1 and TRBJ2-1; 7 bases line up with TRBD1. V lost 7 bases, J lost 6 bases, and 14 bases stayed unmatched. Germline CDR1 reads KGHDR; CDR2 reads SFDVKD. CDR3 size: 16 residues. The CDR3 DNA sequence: TGTGCCACCAGCGACGACCTACAGACAGGGCGCAATGAGCAGTTCTTC. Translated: CATSDDLQTGRNEQFF.

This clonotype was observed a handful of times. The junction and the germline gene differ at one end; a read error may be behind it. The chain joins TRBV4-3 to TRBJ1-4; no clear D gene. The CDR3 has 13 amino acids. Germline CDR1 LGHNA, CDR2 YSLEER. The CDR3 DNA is TGCGCCAGCGGCCAAGATCAAGCGGGGAGGCTGTTTTTT. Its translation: CASGQDQAGRLFF.

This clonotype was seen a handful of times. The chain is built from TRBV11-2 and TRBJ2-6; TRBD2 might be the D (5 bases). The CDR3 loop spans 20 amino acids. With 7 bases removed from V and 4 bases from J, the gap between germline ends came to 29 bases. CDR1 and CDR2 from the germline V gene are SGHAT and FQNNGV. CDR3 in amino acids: CASMSYGNSQLRRGANVLTF. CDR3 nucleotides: TGTGCCAGCATGAGCTACGGGAACAGCCAATTAAGACGGGGGGCCAACGTCCTGACTTTC.

CDR3 sequence: CATLRALNTGELFF. In DNA form, the CDR3 reads TGTGCCACCCTACGCGCCTTGAACACCGGGGAGCTGTTTTTT. The genes are TRBV28 and TRBJ2-2; D is undetermined. The V gene lost 10 bases and the J gene lost 1 base, with 13 bases spanning the gap. Germline V gives CDR1 MDHEN, CDR2 SYDVKM. The CDR3 loop spans 14 amino acids.

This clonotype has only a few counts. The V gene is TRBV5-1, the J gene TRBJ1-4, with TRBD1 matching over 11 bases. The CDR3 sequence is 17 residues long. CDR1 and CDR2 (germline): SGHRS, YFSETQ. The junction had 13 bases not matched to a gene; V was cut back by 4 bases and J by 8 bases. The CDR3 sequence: CASSLAGTGGSREKLFF. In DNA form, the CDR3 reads TGCGCCAGCAGCCTTGCTGGGACAGGGGGTTCGCGGGAAAAACTGTTTTTT.

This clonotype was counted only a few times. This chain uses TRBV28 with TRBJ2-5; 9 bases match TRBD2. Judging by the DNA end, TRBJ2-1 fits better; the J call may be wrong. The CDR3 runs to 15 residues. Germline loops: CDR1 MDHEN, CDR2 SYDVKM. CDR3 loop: CASSSGTSRDNEQFF. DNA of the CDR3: TGTGCCAGCAGCTCCGGGACTAGCCGCGACAATGAGCAGTTCTTC.

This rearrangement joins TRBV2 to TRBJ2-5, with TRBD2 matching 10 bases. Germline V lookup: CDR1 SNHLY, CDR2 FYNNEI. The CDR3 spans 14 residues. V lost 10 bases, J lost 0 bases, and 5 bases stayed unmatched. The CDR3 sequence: CATRGLAYQETQYF. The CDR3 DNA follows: TGTGCCACTAGGGGACTAGCGTACCAAGAGACCCAGTACTTC. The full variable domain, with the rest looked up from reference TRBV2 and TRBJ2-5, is EPEVTQTPSHQVTQMGQEVILRCVPISNHLYFYWYRQILGQKVEFLVSFYNNEISEKSEIFDDQFSVERPDGSNFTLKIRSTKLEDSAMYFCATRGLAYQETQYFGPGTRLLVL.

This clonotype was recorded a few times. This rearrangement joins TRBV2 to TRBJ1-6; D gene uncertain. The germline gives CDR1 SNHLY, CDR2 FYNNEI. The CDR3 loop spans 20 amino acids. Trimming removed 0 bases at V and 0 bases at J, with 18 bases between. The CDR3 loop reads CASSEAWAARGSSYNSPLHF. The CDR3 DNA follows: TGTGCCAGCAGTGAAGCGTGGGCCGCACGAGGGAGCTCCTATAATTCACCCCTCCACTTT. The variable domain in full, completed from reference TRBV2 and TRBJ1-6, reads EPEVTQTPSHQVTQMGQEVILRCVPISNHLYFYWYRQILGQKVEFLVSFYNNEISEKSEIFDDQFSVERPDGSNFTLKIRSTKLEDSAMYFCASSEAWAARGSSYNSPLHFGNGTRLTVT.

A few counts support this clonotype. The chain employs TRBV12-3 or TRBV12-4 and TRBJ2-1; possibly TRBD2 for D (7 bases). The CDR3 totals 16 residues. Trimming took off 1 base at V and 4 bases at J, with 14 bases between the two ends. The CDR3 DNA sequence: TGTGCCAGCAGTTTAGGAGGGGGGGAGAGGTACAATGAGCAGTTCTTC. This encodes CASSLGGGERYNEQFF.

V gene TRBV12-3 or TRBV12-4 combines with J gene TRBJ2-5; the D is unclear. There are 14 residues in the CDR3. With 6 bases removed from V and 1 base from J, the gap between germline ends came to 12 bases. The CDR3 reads CASRVTTAQETQYF. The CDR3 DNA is TGTGCCAGCAGGGTAACTACCGCCCAAGAGACCCAGTACTTC.

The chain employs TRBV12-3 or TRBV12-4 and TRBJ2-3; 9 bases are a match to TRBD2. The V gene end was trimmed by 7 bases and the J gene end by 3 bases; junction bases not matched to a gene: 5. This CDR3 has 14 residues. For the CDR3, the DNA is TGTGCCAGCACCATTAGCGGGAGAACAGATACGCAGTATTTT. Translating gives CASTISGRTDTQYF.

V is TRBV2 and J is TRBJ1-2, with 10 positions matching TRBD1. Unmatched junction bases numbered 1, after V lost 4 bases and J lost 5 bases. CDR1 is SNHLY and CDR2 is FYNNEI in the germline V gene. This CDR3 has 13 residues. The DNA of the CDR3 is TGTGCCAGCAGTGGGGACAGGGGTTATGGCTACACCTTC. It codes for CASSGDRGYGYTF.

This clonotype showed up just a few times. CDR3 protein: CASSFNVGRYGYTF. The CDR3 bases are TGCGCCAGCAGCTTTAATGTGGGGCGGTATGGCTACACCTTC. The genes are TRBV5-1 and TRBJ1-2; D perhaps matches TRBD1 (5 bases). The CDR3 is made up of 14 amino acids. V was trimmed by 2 bases and J by 5 bases, leaving 13 bases between them. Germline CDR1 SGHRS, CDR2 YFSETQ.

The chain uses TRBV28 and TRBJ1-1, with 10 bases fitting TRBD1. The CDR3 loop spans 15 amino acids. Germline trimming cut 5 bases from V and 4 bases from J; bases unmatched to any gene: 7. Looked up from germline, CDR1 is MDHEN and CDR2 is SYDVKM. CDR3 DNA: TGTGCCAGCAGTCTACTGACAGGGGGCGGCACTGAAGCTTTCTTT. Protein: CASSLLTGGGTEAFF.

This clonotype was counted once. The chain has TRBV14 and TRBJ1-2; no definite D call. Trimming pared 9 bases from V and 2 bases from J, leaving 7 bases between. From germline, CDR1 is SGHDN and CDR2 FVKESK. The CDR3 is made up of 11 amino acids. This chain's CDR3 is CASAENYGYTF. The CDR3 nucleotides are TGTGCCAGTGCAGAGAACTATGGCTACACCTTC.

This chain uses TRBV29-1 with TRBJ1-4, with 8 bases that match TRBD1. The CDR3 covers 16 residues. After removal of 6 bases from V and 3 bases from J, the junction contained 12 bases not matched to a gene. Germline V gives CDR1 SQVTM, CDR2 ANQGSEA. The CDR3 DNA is TGCAGCGTCGGCTTTAAAACAGGGGGGCCTAATGAAAAACTGTTTTTT. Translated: CSVGFKTGGPNEKLFF.

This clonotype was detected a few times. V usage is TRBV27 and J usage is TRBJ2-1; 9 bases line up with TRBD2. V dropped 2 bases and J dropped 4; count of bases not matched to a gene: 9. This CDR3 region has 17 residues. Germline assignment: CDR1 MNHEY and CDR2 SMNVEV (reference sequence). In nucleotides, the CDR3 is TGTGCCAGCAGTTTAGCGAGCGGCGGGGGGGCTTACAATGAGCAGTTCTTC. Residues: CASSLASGGGAYNEQFF.

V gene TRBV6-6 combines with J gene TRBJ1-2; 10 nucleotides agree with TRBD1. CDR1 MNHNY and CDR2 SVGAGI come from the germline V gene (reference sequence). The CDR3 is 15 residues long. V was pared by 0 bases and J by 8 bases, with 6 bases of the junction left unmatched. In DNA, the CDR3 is TGTGCCAGCAGTTACTCGCCAAAGACAGGGGGCGGCTACACCTTC. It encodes CASSYSPKTGGGYTF.

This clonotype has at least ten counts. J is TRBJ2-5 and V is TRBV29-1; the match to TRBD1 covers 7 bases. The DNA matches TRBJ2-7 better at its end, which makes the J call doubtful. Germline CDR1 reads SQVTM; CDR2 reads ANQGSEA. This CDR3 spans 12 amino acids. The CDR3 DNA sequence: TGCAGCGTTGAAGGGGACAGCTACGAGCAGTACTTC. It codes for CSVEGDSYEQYF.

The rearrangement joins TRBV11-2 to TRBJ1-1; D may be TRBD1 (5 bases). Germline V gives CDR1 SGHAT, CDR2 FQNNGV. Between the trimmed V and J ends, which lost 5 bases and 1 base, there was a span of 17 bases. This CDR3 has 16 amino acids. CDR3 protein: CASSPIPMTANTEAFF. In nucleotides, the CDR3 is TGTGCCAGCAGCCCAATACCCATGACAGCGAACACTGAAGCTTTCTTT.

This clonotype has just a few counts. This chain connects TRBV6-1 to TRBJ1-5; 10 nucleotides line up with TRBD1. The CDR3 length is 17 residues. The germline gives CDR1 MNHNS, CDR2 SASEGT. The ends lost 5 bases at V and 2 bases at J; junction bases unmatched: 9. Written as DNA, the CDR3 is TGTGCCAGCAGTCCGGTCCGCGGGACAGGGGGCAATCAGCCCCAGCATTTT. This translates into CASSPVRGTGGNQPQHF.

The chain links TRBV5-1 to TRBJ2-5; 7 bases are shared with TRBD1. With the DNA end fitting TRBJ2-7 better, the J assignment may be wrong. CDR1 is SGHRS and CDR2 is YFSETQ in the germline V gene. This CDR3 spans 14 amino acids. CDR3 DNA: TGCGCCAGCAGCTTGGACAGGGGCTTCTACGAGCAGTACTTC. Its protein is CASSLDRGFYEQYF.

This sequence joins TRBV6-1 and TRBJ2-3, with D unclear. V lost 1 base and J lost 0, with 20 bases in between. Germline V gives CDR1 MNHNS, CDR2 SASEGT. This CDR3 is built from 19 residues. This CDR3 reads CASSEGIPWVASSTDTQYF. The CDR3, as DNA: TGTGCCAGCAGTGAAGGAATCCCCTGGGTAGCTTCTAGCACAGATACGCAGTATTTT.

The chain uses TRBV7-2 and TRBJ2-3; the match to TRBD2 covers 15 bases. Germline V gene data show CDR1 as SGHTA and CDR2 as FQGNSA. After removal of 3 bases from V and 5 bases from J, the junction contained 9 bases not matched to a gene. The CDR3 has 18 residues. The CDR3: CASSLGWTSGGDLDTQYF. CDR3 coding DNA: TGTGCCAGCAGCTTGGGGTGGACTAGCGGGGGGGATTTAGATACGCAGTATTTT.

This CDR3 is CASSYTSALGADTQYF. Here the CDR3 DNA reads TGTGCCAGCAGTTACACGTCCGCCCTGGGAGCAGATACGCAGTATTTT. V is TRBV6-2 or TRBV6-3 and J is TRBJ2-3; tentative D call: TRBD2 (5 bases). This CDR3 spans 16 amino acids. V was shortened by 2 bases and J by 4 bases, with 16 bases between the two germline ends. Per the germline V gene, CDR1 is MNHEY and CDR2 is SVGEGT.